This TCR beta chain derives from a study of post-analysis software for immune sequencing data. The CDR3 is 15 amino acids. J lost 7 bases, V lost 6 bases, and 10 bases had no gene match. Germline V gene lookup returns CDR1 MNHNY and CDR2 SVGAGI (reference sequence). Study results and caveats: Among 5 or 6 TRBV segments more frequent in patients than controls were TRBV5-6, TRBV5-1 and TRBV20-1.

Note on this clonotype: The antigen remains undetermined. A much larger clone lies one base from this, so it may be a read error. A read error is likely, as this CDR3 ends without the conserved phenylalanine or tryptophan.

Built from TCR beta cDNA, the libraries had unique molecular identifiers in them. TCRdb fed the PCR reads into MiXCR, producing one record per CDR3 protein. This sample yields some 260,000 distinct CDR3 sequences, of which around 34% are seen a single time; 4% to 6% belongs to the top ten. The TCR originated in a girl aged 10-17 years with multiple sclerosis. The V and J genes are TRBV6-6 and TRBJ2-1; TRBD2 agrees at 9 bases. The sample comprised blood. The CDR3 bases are TGTGCCAGCAGCCCGGGGCTAGCGGGGACAAATGAGCAGTTCTTA. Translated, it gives CASSPGLAGTNEQFL.